This T cell receptor beta chain is from a study of blood T cells in healthy people across ages. Turning to the study itself: Per every two T cells, about one barcoded beta molecule was captured by template switching.

Losses at the gene ends were 4 bases for V and 0 bases for J; bases not matched to a gene: 4. This CDR3 is built from 15 residues. Germline assignment: CDR1 LGHNA and CDR2 YSLEER. Alongside a J-beta primer mix, a sample-barcoded 5' primer served in a second PCR lasting about 6 to 11 cycles. TCRdb analysed the 5' RACE reads with MiXCR anew, one entry per CDR3 protein. The sample records about a million distinct CDR3 sequences, roughly half being singletons. Regarding the study as a whole: Estimates based on one million T cells were treated as lower bounds.

This clonotype was counted a few times. The antigen is undetermined. The material sequenced was blood. The sequence was obtained from a woman in her sixties or seventies in good health. The J gene is TRBJ1-2, the V gene TRBV4-3; 8 bases are shared with TRBD1. The CDR3 DNA sequence: TGCGCCAGCAGCCCAAACAGGGGGACTAACTATGGCTACACCTTC. Translated: CASSPNRGTNYGYTF.